One and the same sample provided the 30 T cell receptor beta chains below, sequenced in a study of CD8 T cells in ankylosing spondylitis. Using its own MiXCR run on the 5' RACE reads, TCRdb lists one record per CDR3 protein. The top ten hold 16% of the sample, which has approximately 200,000 distinct CDR3 sequences, roughly 13% seen once. Sequenced material: blood, either unsorted or a sorted T cell fraction (not recorded which). These receptors came from a male donor with ankylosing spondylitis or in good health (not recorded which).

The chain couples TRBV6-1 to TRBJ2-7, with 8 nucleotides matching TRBD1. Germline-derived CDR1 and CDR2 are MNHNS and SASEGT. V was pared by 5 bases and J by 3 bases, with 9 bases of the junction left unmatched. This CDR3 region has 15 residues. CDR3 sequence reads: CASSPGQGRFYEQYF. The CDR3 coding sequence is TGTGCCAGCAGTCCAGGACAGGGCAGATTCTACGAGCAGTACTTC.

V gene TRBV29-1 combines with J gene TRBJ2-3; D is ambiguous. Trimming left V 7 bases short and J 0 bases short, with 11 bases between. The length of the CDR3 is 13 residues. Germline-derived CDR1 and CDR2 are SQVTM and ANQGSEA. In nucleotides, the CDR3 is TGCAGCGGTCGGCAAGGAAGCACAGATACGCAGTATTTT. Its protein is CSGRQGSTDTQYF.

This clonotype has only a few counts. The V call is TRBV27, the J call TRBJ2-7, with D perhaps matching TRBD1 (5 bases). This CDR3 has 14 amino acids. With 3 bases removed from V and 1 base from J, the gap between germline ends came to 10 bases. Germline V CDR1 and CDR2: MNHEY, SMNVEV (reference sequence). The CDR3 sequence is CASSFGALSYEQYF. The CDR3 bases are TGTGCCAGCAGTTTTGGGGCTCTTTCCTACGAGCAGTACTTC.

This clonotype turned up a few times. The chain is built from TRBV15 and TRBJ2-2; 8 bases are a match to TRBD2. The CDR3 consists of 19 residues. The V and J ends lost 4 bases and 3 bases, in that order; junction bases with no gene match: 16. Germline lookup yields CDR1 LNHNV and CDR2 YYDKDF (reference sequence). CDR3 protein: CATSTIRGPSGGDTGELFF. CDR3 nucleotide sequence: TGTGCCACCAGCACGATACGGGGGCCCAGCGGGGGTGACACCGGGGAGCTGTTTTTT. Together with reference TRBV15 and TRBJ2-2, the CDR3 gives the full variable domain: DAMVIQNPRYQVTQFGKPVTLSCSQTLNHNVMYWYQQKSSQAPKLLFHYYDKDFNNEADTPDNFQSRRPNTSFCFLDIRSPGLGDTAMYLCATSTIRGPSGGDTGELFFGEGSRLTVL.

This clonotype has only a few counts. CDR3 sequence (DNA): TGTGCTAGTGGTTTGGTACTAGCACAGTCCCACACAGATACGCAGTATTTT. Its translation is CASGLVLAQSHTDTQYF. The chain joins TRBV12-5 to TRBJ2-3; D is perhaps TRBD2 (6 bases). Trimming pared 0 bases from V and 2 bases from J, leaving 15 bases between. Germline-derived CDR1 and CDR2 are LGHNT and FRNRAP. The CDR3 has 17 residues.

The sample holds many counts of this clonotype. The CDR3, as DNA: TGCAGCGCCTCCGGGAGGACTCCCGACATCTACGAGCAGTACTTC. Protein product: CSASGRTPDIYEQYF. This chain joins TRBV29-1 and TRBJ2-7, with 7 bases fitting TRBD2. The germline gives CDR1 SQVTM, CDR2 ANQGSEA. J was trimmed by 3 bases and V by 7 bases; bases with no gene match: 15. The CDR3 totals 15 residues.

This clonotype was seen at least ten times. The rearrangement uses TRBV10-3 and TRBJ2-1; D uncertain. V lost 0 bases and J lost 0, with 15 bases in between. The CDR3 consists of 18 residues. The germline V gene encodes CDR1 ENHRY and CDR2 SYGVKD. CDR3 sequence: CAISESPQRTSSYNEQFF. CDR3 DNA: TGTGCCATCAGTGAGTCCCCACAGAGGACGAGCTCCTACAATGAGCAGTTCTTC.

In its sample, this clonotype was seen many times. This chain connects TRBV4-1 to TRBJ2-7; TRBD2 agrees at 9 bases. CDR1 MGHRA and CDR2 YSYEKL come from the germline V gene. The CDR3 has 15 amino acids. V shed 4 bases, J shed 1 base, and the junction held 5 bases outside the gene matches. As DNA, the CDR3 is TGCGCCAGCAGCCCTGGGACTAGCCGATCCTACGAGCAGTACTTC. It specifies CASSPGTSRSYEQYF.

This clonotype was observed many times. CDR3 sequence: CASRGLYNEQFF. The DNA of the CDR3 is TGTGCCAGCAGGGGCTTGTACAATGAGCAGTTCTTC. The chain couples TRBV12-3 or TRBV12-4 to TRBJ2-1; D not certain. Trimming shortened V by 6 bases and J by 4 bases, and 7 bases separated the two germline ends. The length of the CDR3 is 12 residues.

This clonotype was seen at least ten times. The chain recombines TRBV15 with TRBJ2-3; 7 nucleotides agree with TRBD1. The CDR3 sequence is 15 residues long. The germline V gene encodes CDR1 LNHNV and CDR2 YYDKDF (reference sequence). V dropped 5 bases and J dropped 2; count of bases not matched to a gene: 7. The CDR3 coding sequence is TGTGCCACCAGCCACGGGACAGTCGACACAGATACGCAGTATTTT. Protein: CATSHGTVDTDTQYF.

This rearrangement joins TRBV4-1 to TRBJ2-3; TRBD1 matches at 7 bases. The V segment lost 3 bases and the J segment 5 bases; nucleotides outside the gene matches: 8. The CDR3 is made up of 15 amino acids. Germline V lookup: CDR1 MGHRA, CDR2 YSYEKL. CDR3 nucleotides: TGCGCCAGCAGCCAGAGTAAACAGGGGATAGATACGCAGTATTTT. Encoded protein: CASSQSKQGIDTQYF.

This clonotype has more than one count but fewer than ten. DNA of the CDR3: TGTGCCAGCAGCTTAACCAGGTTCTCTGGGTCCGAGGTAGAGGAGACCCAGTACTTC. It encodes CASSLTRFSGSEVEETQYF. This chain links TRBV11-1 with TRBJ2-5; D gene unclear. Trimming cost V 2 bases and J 5 bases, with 27 bases left between them. The CDR3 runs 19 residues. In germline, CDR1 is SGHAT, CDR2 FQDESV (reference sequence).

The rearrangement joins TRBV19 to TRBJ2-1; D is possibly TRBD1 (6 bases). The CDR3 covers 15 residues. The V end was cut by 1 base, the J end by 1 base, with 8 bases between. CDR1 LNHDA and CDR2 SQIVND come from the germline V gene (reference sequence). CDR3 nucleotides: TGTGCCAGTAGTATAGGGACAGCTTCCTACAATGAGCAGTTCTTC. Translation gives CASSIGTASYNEQFF.

This clonotype was detected a few times. The chain combines TRBV5-1 with TRBJ2-3; 9 positions match TRBD2. V lost 2 bases and J lost 2; bases outside the gene matches: 21. Germline CDR1 is SGHRS and CDR2 is YFSETQ. The CDR3 consists of 21 residues. CDR3 sequence: CASSFMDPTLSSGGTTDTQYF. DNA for the CDR3: TGCGCCAGCAGCTTCATGGACCCGACACTAAGTAGCGGGGGTACCACAGATACGCAGTATTTT.

This chain links TRBV27 with TRBJ2-7, with 7 bases identical to TRBD2. The germline gives CDR1 MNHEY, CDR2 SMNVEV (reference sequence). V lost 3 bases to trimming and J lost 5 bases; unmatched junction nucleotides: 10. This CDR3 comprises 15 residues. As DNA, the CDR3 is TGTGCCAGCAGTTTGCGGGGGTGGGATGAGAACGAGCAGTACTTC. Amino acid sequence: CASSLRGWDENEQYF.

The table lists this clonotype with many counts. The rearrangement joins TRBV27 to TRBJ1-2; no firm D call. The CDR3 extends over 13 amino acids. From germline, CDR1 is MNHEY and CDR2 SMNVEV (reference sequence). V dropped 8 bases and J dropped 2 bases, with 12 bases sitting between them. For the CDR3, the DNA is TGTGCCAGCGCTTACGGATTCAACTATGGCTACACCTTC. The encoded protein is CASAYGFNYGYTF.

This clonotype appeared many times. The chain has TRBV5-1 and TRBJ1-1; 8 bases align to TRBD1. V was clipped by 0 bases and J by 0 bases; unmatched bases: 7. CDR1 and CDR2 from the germline V gene are SGHRS and YFSETQ. The CDR3 is 17 residues long. The CDR3 DNA reads as TGCGCCAGCAGCTTGGGATTATCGGGACAGGTGAACACTGAAGCTTTCTTT. Amino acid sequence: CASSLGLSGQVNTEAFF.

Details on this clonotype: A much larger clone differs from this one at a single base, so this may be a read error. The chain couples TRBV3-1 to TRBJ2-7; 7 bases line up with TRBD1. Germline loops: CDR1 LGHDT, CDR2 YNNKEL (reference sequence). The CDR3 is 14 residues long. For the CDR3, the DNA is TGTGCCAGCAGCCAAGTCGGGACAGCATACGAGCAGCACTTC. This codes for CASSQVGTAYEQHF.

CDR3 region: CASSLGIRGTEAFF. In DNA form, the CDR3 reads TGTGCCAGCAGTTTGGGGATCCGGGGGACTGAAGCTTTCTTT. The gene calls are TRBV27 and TRBJ1-1; perhaps TRBD1 as D (5 bases). This CDR3 contains 14 residues. Deletions cut 3 bases from V and 5 bases from J, with 13 bases between. Per germline, CDR1 MNHEY and CDR2 SMNVEV (reference sequence).

This clonotype has a count of ten or more. This chain uses TRBV7-9 with TRBJ2-2; D not resolved. Deletions cut 5 bases from V and 6 bases from J, with 7 bases between. The germline V gene has CDR1 SEHNR and CDR2 FQNEAQ (reference sequence). This CDR3 is built from 12 residues. CDR3 coding DNA: TGTGCCAGCAGCCCTCTCTCCGGGGAGCTGTTTTTT. Encoded protein: CASSPLSGELFF.

The V and J genes are TRBV6-1 and TRBJ1-4; D gene ambiguous. The ends were cut back, 7 bases at V and 0 bases at J, with 9 bases in the middle. The length of the CDR3 is 14 residues. The germline CDR1 and CDR2 sequences are MNHNS and SASEGT. The CDR3 protein is CASTPSATNEKLFF. The DNA for the CDR3 is TGTGCCAGCACCCCCAGTGCAACTAATGAAAAACTGTTTTTT.

The chain couples TRBV12-3 or TRBV12-4 to TRBJ2-3; D remains ambiguous. The CDR3 extends over 14 amino acids. V lost 1 base and J lost 2, with 7 bases in between. This chain's CDR3 is CASSLGRYTDTQYF. In DNA, the CDR3 is TGTGCCAGCAGTTTAGGACGATACACAGATACGCAGTATTTT.

The chain combines TRBV29-1 with TRBJ2-7; possible D gene TRBD2, 6 bases. Trimming shortened V by 3 bases and J by 2 bases, and 17 bases separated the two germline ends. The CDR3 loop spans 15 amino acids. Germline lookup yields CDR1 SQVTM and CDR2 ANQGSEA. This CDR3 is CSVDDSGGSTYEQYF. CDR3 bases: TGCAGCGTTGACGATTCCGGAGGGAGCACCTACGAGCAGTACTTC.

This clonotype has just a few counts. The DNA of the CDR3 is TGTGCCAGCGGAGGGGAGTTTACCTCCAACTATGGCTACACCTTC. Translating gives CASGGEFTSNYGYTF. This chain connects TRBV7-9 to TRBJ1-2; possibly TRBD1 for D (5 bases). CDR1 and CDR2 from the germline V gene are SEHNR and FQNEAQ (reference sequence). Trimming left V 8 bases short and J 2 bases short, with 18 bases between. CDR3 length: 15 residues.

This clonotype was counted between two and nine times. The rearrangement links TRBV27 to TRBJ2-5; tentative D call: TRBD2 (5 bases). CDR1 and CDR2 (germline): MNHEY, SMNVEV (reference sequence). The CDR3 runs to 17 residues. Trimming took 3 bases from V and 4 from J, leaving 21 bases between them. Here the CDR3 DNA reads TGTGCCAGCAGTTTTGAGGGTTCGGGTGGCGCCCCAGAGACCCAGTACTTC. Protein: CASSFEGSGGAPETQYF.

The chain carries TRBV20-1 and TRBJ1-2, with D possibly matching TRBD1 (6 bases). The V gene's germline CDR1 is DFQATT and CDR2 SNEGSKA (reference sequence). CDR3 length: 14 amino acids. V lost 6 bases, J lost 4 bases, and 18 bases lay in between. In DNA, the CDR3 is TGCAGTGCAAACAGGGTGATAAACGGCTATGGCTACACCTTC. Protein sequence: CSANRVINGYGYTF.

This clonotype has at least ten counts. The rearrangement links TRBV12-3 or TRBV12-4 to TRBJ2-7; tentatively, D is TRBD2 (6 bases). V shed 5 bases and J shed 2 bases, with 16 bases lying between them. The CDR3 runs to 15 residues. In DNA form, the CDR3 reads TGTGCCAGCAGTGGGGTCGGGACTCAAGCCTACGAGCAGTACTTC. Translated, it gives CASSGVGTQAYEQYF.

This clonotype was picked up many times. The rearrangement joins TRBV5-1 to TRBJ2-1; perhaps TRBD1 as D (6 bases). The germline gives CDR1 SGHRS, CDR2 YFSETQ. The V and J ends lost 2 bases and 5 bases respectively, with 14 bases between them. The CDR3 is made up of 15 amino acids. The CDR3 region is CASSFSQGIHNEQFF. The CDR3 coding sequence is TGCGCCAGCAGCTTCTCACAGGGAATTCACAATGAGCAGTTCTTC.

This clonotype was recorded many times. The J gene is TRBJ1-4, the V gene TRBV11-2, with D tentatively TRBD1 (5 bases). Trimming took 3 bases from V and 6 from J, leaving 14 bases between them. CDR1 SGHAT and CDR2 FQNNGV come from the germline V gene. The CDR3 loop spans 15 amino acids. As DNA, the CDR3 is TGTGCCAGCAGCTTGGGTCTCAGGGAAGATGAAAAACTGTTTTTT. This gives the protein CASSLGLREDEKLFF.

The rearrangement links TRBV6-6 to TRBJ1-1; D call uncertain. Trimming pared 6 bases from V and 0 bases from J, leaving 8 bases between. Looked up from germline, CDR1 is MNHNY and CDR2 is SVGAGI (reference sequence). The CDR3 length is 13 residues. In nucleotides, the CDR3 is TGTGCCAGCAGGAACACATTGAACACTGAAGCTTTCTTT. This translates into CASRNTLNTEAFF.